This record looks at one TCR beta chain sequence and its context. These data belong to a study of cytomegalovirus exposure and HLA in healthy donors. Amplification used 60 Vbeta primers and 13 Jbeta primers. This table comes from immunoSEQ multiplex PCR, and its TCRdb copy is limited to in-frame clones, with some not included. Altogether approximately 130,000 clones are present, roughly 77% being singletons, with the ten largest covering over 4.5%. The sequencing input was PBMCs. This TCR came from a woman in her thirties or forties in good health and CMV-seropositive.

CDR3 protein: CATSRVVTRRSTDTQYF. CDR3 DNA sequence: TGTGCCACCAGCAGAGTAGTAACGCGGAGAAGCACAGATACGCAGTATTTT. The chain recombines TRBV15 with TRBJ2-3; D ambiguous. CDR1 LNHNV and CDR2 YYDKDF come from the germline V gene (reference sequence). This CDR3 is 17 amino acids long. The V gene lost 1 base and the J gene lost 0 bases, with 14 bases spanning the gap.